This TCR beta chain came from a study of blood T cell repertoires in COVID-19. In its sample, this clone was seen a few times. The CDR3 is 16 amino acids. Trimming removed 0 bases from V and 1 base from J, with 11 bases in between. The germline V gene encodes CDR1 MNHEY and CDR2 SVGEGT. Per the authors' pipeline: Reference gene primers were amplified, and this amplification served to estimate nucleated cell counts. Some clones are missing from TCRdb's copy, which holds only in-frame ones; the method was immunoSEQ multiplex PCR. V and J calls and clone size are as listed in that table; D and trimming were resolved from the DNA. There are 90,000 to 120,000 clones in the sample; 70% to 90% occur only once, and 6.8% lies in the top ten.

Material for sequencing was peripheral blood. The chain uses TRBV6-2 or TRBV6-3 and TRBJ2-3, with D tentatively TRBD2 (6 bases). The TCR sequence derives from a man between 45 and 60 years old with active or convalescent COVID-19. This CDR3 reads CASSYSSSEGTDTQYF. The CDR3 DNA reads TGTGCCAGCAGTTACTCCTCTAGCGAGGGCACAGATACGCAGTATTTT.